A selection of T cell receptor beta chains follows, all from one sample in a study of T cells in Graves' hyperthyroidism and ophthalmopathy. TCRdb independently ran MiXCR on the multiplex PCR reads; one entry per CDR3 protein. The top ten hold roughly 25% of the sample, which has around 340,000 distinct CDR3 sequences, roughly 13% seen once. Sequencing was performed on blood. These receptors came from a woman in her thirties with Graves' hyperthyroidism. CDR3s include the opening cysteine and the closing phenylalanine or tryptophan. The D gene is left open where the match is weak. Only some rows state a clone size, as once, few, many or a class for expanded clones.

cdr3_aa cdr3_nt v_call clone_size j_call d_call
CASKGTLYGYTF TGTGCCAGTAAGGGGACATTATATGGCTACACCTTC TRBV19 few TRBJ1-2 NA
CASSPVPAGFLSSYNEQFF TGTGCCAGCAGCCCCGTACCGGCAGGGTTTCTGAGCTCCTACAATGAGCAGTTCTTC TRBV7-2 NA TRBJ2-1 NA
CSGLGLAGVGASGDTQYF TGCAGTGGCCTGGGGCTAGCGGGAGTAGGAGCCTCGGGGGATACGCAGTATTTT TRBV20-1 few TRBJ2-3 TRBD2
CASSYSTSTRTYEQYF TGTGCCAGCAGCTACTCTACTTCGACAAGAACCTACGAGCAGTACTTC TRBV28 NA TRBJ2-7 NA
CASSSGGGSGANVLTF TGTGCCAGCAGCTCTGGGGGGGGGTCTGGGGCCAACGTCCTGACTTTC TRBV13 NA TRBJ2-6 TRBD2
CASGDQGTMNNEQFF TGTGCCAGCGGGGATCAGGGGACTATGAACAATGAGCAGTTCTTC TRBV2 few TRBJ2-1 NA
CASRTVGGSSNIQYF TGTGCCAGCAGGACGGTGGGGGGCTCGAGCAACATTCAGTACTTC TRBV6-1 many TRBJ2-4 NA
CASVGLAQNNEQFF TGTGCCAGCGTGGGGCTAGCCCAAAACAATGAGCAGTTCTTC TRBV7-8 NA TRBJ2-1 NA
CASKLAGGPNEQFF TGTGCCAGCAAACTAGCGGGAGGGCCTAATGAGCAGTTCTTC TRBV6-2/TRBV6-3 NA TRBJ2-1 TRBD2
CSVGQGQSKNTGELFF TGCAGCGTTGGCCAGGGCCAAAGTAAGAACACCGGGGAGCTGTTTTTT TRBV29-1 NA TRBJ2-2 NA
CSAFAIGTTDTQYF TGCAGTGCTTTTGCTATTGGCACCACAGATACGCAGTATTTT TRBV20-1 few TRBJ2-3 NA
CASSSLTSAYNEQFF TGTGCCAGCAGTTCACTGACTAGCGCTTACAATGAGCAGTTCTTC TRBV27 many TRBJ2-1 TRBD2
CSALRTSGSVAKNIQYF TGCAGTGCTCTCAGGACTAGCGGGAGTGTCGCCAAAAACATTCAGTACTTC TRBV20-1 many TRBJ2-4 TRBD2
CASSYRDSSYNEQFF TGTGCCAGCAGTTACAGGGACAGCTCCTACAATGAGCAGTTCTTC TRBV6-5 few TRBJ2-1 TRBD1
CASSQEGRAGDRADTQYF TGTGCCAGCAGCCAAGAAGGGAGAGCGGGAGATCGGGCAGATACGCAGTATTTT TRBV3-1 NA TRBJ2-3 TRBD2
CASNPGRVTGELFF TGTGCCAGCAATCCCGGGAGGGTCACCGGGGAGCTGTTTTTT TRBV6-1 few TRBJ2-2 TRBD2
CASSTSRGRSQETQYF TGTGCCAGCAGCACAAGTCGCGGGCGATCCCAAGAGACCCAGTACTTC TRBV7-2 many TRBJ2-5 NA
CASTTDRAAGNTIYF TGTGCCAGCACCACCGACAGGGCTGCTGGAAACACCATATATTTT TRBV2 many TRBJ1-3 TRBD1
CASSWVAGAGRETQYF TGTGCCAGCAGCTGGGTTGCGGGAGCTGGCCGAGAGACCCAGTACTTC TRBV5-5 NA TRBJ2-5 TRBD2
CASSQDQSTDTQYF TGTGCCAGCAGCCAAGATCAAAGCACAGATACGCAGTATTTT TRBV3-1 many TRBJ2-3 NA
CSARENSGSIYEQYF TGCAGTGCTAGGGAAAATAGCGGGAGTATCTACGAGCAGTACTTC TRBV20-1 few TRBJ2-7 TRBD2
CSATTPPLDTQYF TGCAGTGCTACGACCCCCCCGTTAGATACGCAGTATTTT TRBV20-1 many TRBJ2-3 NA
CASSQGLSGEKLFF TGTGCCAGCAGCCAAGGGCTAAGCGGTGAAAAACTGTTTTTT TRBV6-1 many TRBJ1-4 NA
CASSLALGTGELFF TGTGCCAGCAGCTTAGCGTTGGGGACCGGGGAGCTGTTTTTT TRBV7-8 NA TRBJ2-2 NA
CATSDGDGREGDTQYF TGTGCCACCAGTGATGGGGACGGGAGGGAAGGAGATACGCAGTATTTT TRBV24-1 NA TRBJ2-3 TRBD2
CASSPPAAEAFF TGTGCCAGCAGCCCCCCTGCAGCAGAAGCTTTCTTT TRBV9 NA TRBJ1-1 NA
CASSGLAETQYF TGTGCCAGCAGTGGACTAGCGGAGACCCAGTACTTC TRBV12-3/TRBV12-4 many TRBJ2-5 TRBD2
CATSRRRTSPYEQYF TGTGCCACCAGCAGGCGTAGGACAAGTCCCTACGAGCAGTACTTC TRBV15 few TRBJ2-7 NA
CASSSSSTKWTGELFF TGTGCCAGCAGCTCCAGCTCGACTAAGTGGACCGGGGAGCTGTTTTTT TRBV5-4 NA TRBJ2-2 NA
CASSQDLGQLETQYF TGTGCCAGCAGCCAAGATCTCGGACAGTTGGAGACCCAGTACTTC TRBV3-1 NA TRBJ2-5 NA
CASRDRPANYGYTF TGTGCCAGCAGGGATCGTCCCGCTAACTATGGCTACACCTTC TRBV27 NA TRBJ1-2 NA
CASRDINTEAFF TGTGCCAGCCGTGACATAAACACTGAAGCTTTCTTT TRBV27 NA TRBJ1-1 NA
CSARVVASGYSSYEQYF TGCAGTGCTAGAGTGGTGGCTAGCGGGTATAGCTCCTACGAGCAGTACTTC TRBV20-1 few TRBJ2-7 TRBD2
CASSQDHPSGSSTGELFF TGCGCCAGCAGCCAAGATCACCCTAGCGGGAGTAGTACCGGGGAGCTGTTTTTT TRBV4-3 NA TRBJ2-2 TRBD2
CASSKRLPEQYF TGTGCCAGCAGTAAACGATTGCCCGAGCAGTACTTC TRBV28 many TRBJ2-7 NA
CASSPGTSETQYF TGTGCCAGCAGCCCCGGGACTAGCGAGACCCAGTACTTC TRBV28 many TRBJ2-5 TRBD2
CASRGGPNTGELFF TGTGCCAGCAGGGGGGGCCCGAACACCGGGGAGCTGTTTTTT TRBV7-2 few TRBJ2-2 NA
CASSLRGLAGLQNEQFF TGTGCCAGCAGTTTAAGGGGCCTAGCGGGACTCCAAAATGAGCAGTTCTTC TRBV12-3/TRBV12-4 few TRBJ2-1 TRBD2
CASSQGQGDEKLFF TGCGCCAGCAGCCAAGGACAGGGTGATGAAAAACTGTTTTTT TRBV4-1 NA TRBJ1-4 TRBD1
CASTGTTDYEQYF TGTGCCAGTACCGGGACTACAGACTACGAGCAGTACTTC TRBV2 NA TRBJ2-7 TRBD2
CASSLNPGQHYEQYF TGTGCCAGCAGTTTAAATCCGGGACAGCACTACGAGCAGTACTTC TRBV28 many TRBJ2-7 TRBD1
CAWSGLGQATDTQYF TGTGCCTGGAGTGGACTGGGCCAAGCCACAGATACGCAGTATTTT TRBV30 NA TRBJ2-3 NA
CAIRDPSRTNNEQFF TGTGCCATCAGAGACCCTTCCCGGACTAACAATGAGCAGTTCTTC TRBV10-3 few TRBJ2-1 NA
CASRIQQTGTVNSGANVLTF TGTGCCAGCAGGATACAACAGACCGGGACCGTTAACTCTGGGGCCAACGTCCTGACTTTC TRBV7-6 few TRBJ2-6 NA
CASSLGLLNPATNEKLFF TGCGCCAGCAGCTTAGGACTTCTTAACCCTGCAACTAATGAAAAACTGTTTTTT TRBV5-1 NA TRBJ1-4 NA
CASSLASGNQPQHF TGTGCCAGCAGCTTAGCTTCAGGAAATCAGCCCCAGCATTTT TRBV7-8 NA TRBJ1-5 NA
CAIGEGGKAYGYTF TGTGCCATCGGGGAGGGGGGGAAGGCTTATGGCTACACCTTC TRBV10-3 few TRBJ1-2 NA
CASSGDGVNTEAFF TGCGCCAGCAGCGGGGACGGAGTGAACACTGAAGCTTTCTTT TRBV5-1 many TRBJ1-1 NA
CASTRGTDTQYF TGTGCCAGCACACGGGGCACAGATACGCAGTATTTT TRBV11-2 few TRBJ2-3 NA
CSARDTGTGELFF TGCAGTGCTAGAGATACCGGGACAGGGGAGCTGTTTTTT TRBV20-1 NA TRBJ2-2 NA
CASSVPGQGSVYEQYF TGTGCCAGCAGTGTCCCGGGACAGGGATCGGTCTACGAGCAGTACTTC TRBV2 many TRBJ2-7 TRBD1
CASSLTTTNEKLFF TGTGCCAGCAGCCTGACAACCACTAATGAAAAACTGTTTTTT TRBV7-9 many TRBJ1-4 NA